This T cell receptor beta chain was retrieved from a study of lung T cells in sarcoidosis with Löfgren's syndrome (dated by TCRdb to 2016 to 2017). Broadly, across the study: Sarcoidosis was characterized as a granulomatous, predominantly pulmonary disease marked by accumulation of CD4+ T cells in bronchoalveolar lavage fluid. The repertoire analyses concentrated on Lofgren's syndrome patients.

At least ten counts were recorded for this clonotype. Its antigen is unknown. No much larger clonotype is one base removed from it; base qualities were not supplied. These reads were obtained on an Illumina MiSeq. TCRdb reworked the public reads: Q25 trimming with fastp, MiXCR clone assembly, productive beta chains retained. One record per CDR3 amino acid sequence lists the most common genes and DNA. The sample table contains 60,000 or so distinct CDR3 sequences; only one count was recorded for about 20% of them. The biggest ten clones account for 2% to 2.5% of the sample. Via the germline V gene, CDR1 is MDHEN and CDR2 SYDVKM. Trimming costs V 7 bases and J 0 bases, and their ends lie 9 bases apart. From the cysteine up to the phenylalanine, the CDR3 has a length of 13 residues. The DNA shown is the 39-base CDR3, in frame from base 1. Broad study findings and their caveats: In alphabeta pairing analysis, TRAV12-1 preferentially paired with TRBV2, and these paired TCRs showed CDR3 homology. Compared with control subjects, Lofgren's syndrome patients were reported to have TRAV12-1 and TRBV2 as the most expanded V gene segments. TRAV12-1 and TRBV2 CDR3 motifs were reported to be shared among multiple Löfgren's syndrome patients, suggesting public CD4+ TCR repertoires. Recognition of a sarcoidosis-associated antigen was only suggested; the antigen itself remained putative and unidentified.

The origin of this receptor is a human donor with sarcoidosis (Löfgren's syndrome or another form), or a control subject (not recorded which). The chain uses TRBV28 and TRBJ1-2; the D gene is unclear. The sample taken for sequencing was CD4+ T cells from PBMCs. The DNA sequence reads TGTGCCAGCATAAACGGTACTAACTATGGCTACACCTTC. Translation gives CASINGTNYGYTF.